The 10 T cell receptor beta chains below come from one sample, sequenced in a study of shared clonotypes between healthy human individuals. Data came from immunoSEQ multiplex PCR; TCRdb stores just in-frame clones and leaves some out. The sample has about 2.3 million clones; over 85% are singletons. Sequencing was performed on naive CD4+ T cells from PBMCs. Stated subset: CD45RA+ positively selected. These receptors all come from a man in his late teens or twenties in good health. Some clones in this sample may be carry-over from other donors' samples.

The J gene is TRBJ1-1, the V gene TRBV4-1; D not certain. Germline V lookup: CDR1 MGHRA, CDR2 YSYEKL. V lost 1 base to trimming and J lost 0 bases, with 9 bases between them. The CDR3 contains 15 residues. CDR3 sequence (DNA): TGCGCCAGCAGCCAAGGAGGAACAGTGAACACTGAAGCTTTCTTT. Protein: CASSQGGTVNTEAFF.

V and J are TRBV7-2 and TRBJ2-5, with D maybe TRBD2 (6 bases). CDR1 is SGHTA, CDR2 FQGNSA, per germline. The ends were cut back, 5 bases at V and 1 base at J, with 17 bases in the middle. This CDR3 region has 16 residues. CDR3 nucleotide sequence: TGTGCCAGCAGCCGAACGGGACTGTTACCCCAAGAGACCCAGTACTTC. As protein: CASSRTGLLPQETQYF.

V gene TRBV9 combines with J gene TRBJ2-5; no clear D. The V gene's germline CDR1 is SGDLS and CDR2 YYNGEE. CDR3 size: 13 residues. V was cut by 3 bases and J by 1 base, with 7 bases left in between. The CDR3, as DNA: TGTGCCAGCAGCGAGGGTTCCCAAGAGACCCAGTACTTC. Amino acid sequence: CASSEGSQETQYF.

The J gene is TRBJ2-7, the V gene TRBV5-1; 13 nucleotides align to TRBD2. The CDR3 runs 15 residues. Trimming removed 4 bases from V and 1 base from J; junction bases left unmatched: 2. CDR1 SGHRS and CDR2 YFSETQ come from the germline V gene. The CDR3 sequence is CASSGGLAGSYEQYF. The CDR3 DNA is TGCGCCAGCAGCGGGGGACTAGCGGGATCCTACGAGCAGTACTTC.

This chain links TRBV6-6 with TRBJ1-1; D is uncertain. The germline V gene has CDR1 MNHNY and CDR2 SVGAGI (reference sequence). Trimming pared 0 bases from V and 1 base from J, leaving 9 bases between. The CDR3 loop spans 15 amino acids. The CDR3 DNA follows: TGTGCCAGCAGTTACTCCGCAGTTTGGAACACTGAAGCTTTCTTT. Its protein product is CASSYSAVWNTEAFF.

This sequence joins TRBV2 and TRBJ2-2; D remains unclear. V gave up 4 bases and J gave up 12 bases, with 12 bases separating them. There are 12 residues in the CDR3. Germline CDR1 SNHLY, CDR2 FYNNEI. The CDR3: CASSGIEEKLFF. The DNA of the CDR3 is TGTGCCAGCAGTGGTATCGAGGAGAAGCTGTTTTTT. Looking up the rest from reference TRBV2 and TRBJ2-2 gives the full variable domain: EPEVTQTPSHQVTQMGQEVILRCVPISNHLYFYWYRQILGQKVEFLVSFYNNEISEKSEIFDDQFSVERPDGSNFTLKIRSTKLEDSAMYFCASSGIEEKLFFGEGSRLTVL.

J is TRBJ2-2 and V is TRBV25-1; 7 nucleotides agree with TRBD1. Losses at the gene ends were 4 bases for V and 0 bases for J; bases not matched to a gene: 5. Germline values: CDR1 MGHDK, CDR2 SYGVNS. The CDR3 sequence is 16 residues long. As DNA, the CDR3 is TGTGCCAGCAGTGCCTACAGGGGTTCGAACACCGGGGAGCTGTTTTTT. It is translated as CASSAYRGSNTGELFF.

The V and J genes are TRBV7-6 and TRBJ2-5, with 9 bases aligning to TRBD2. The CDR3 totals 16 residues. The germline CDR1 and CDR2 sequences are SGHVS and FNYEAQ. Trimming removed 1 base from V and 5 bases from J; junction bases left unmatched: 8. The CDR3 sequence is CASSLVGGRAGETQYF. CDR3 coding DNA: TGTGCCAGCAGCTTAGTTGGCGGGAGGGCCGGGGAGACCCAGTACTTC. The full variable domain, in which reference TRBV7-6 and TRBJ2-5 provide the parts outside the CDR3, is GAGVSQSPRYKVTKRGQDVALRCDPISGHVSLYWYRQALGQGPEFLTYFNYEAQQDKSGLPNDRFSAERPEGSISTLTIQRTEQRDSAMYRCASSLVGGRAGETQYFGPGTRLLVL.

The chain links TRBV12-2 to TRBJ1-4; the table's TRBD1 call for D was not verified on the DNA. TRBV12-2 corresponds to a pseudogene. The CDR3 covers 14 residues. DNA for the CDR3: TGTGCAAGTCGATCGGGGCAGGGGAATGAAAAACTGTTTTTT. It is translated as CASRSGQGNEKLFF.

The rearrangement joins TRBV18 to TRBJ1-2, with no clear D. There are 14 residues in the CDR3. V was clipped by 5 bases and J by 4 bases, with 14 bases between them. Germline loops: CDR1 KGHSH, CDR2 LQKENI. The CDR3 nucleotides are TGTGCCAGCTCAATTACTCGTATCGGCTATGGCTACACCTTC. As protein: CASSITRIGYGYTF.